This T cell receptor (beta chain) is from a study of blood T cell repertoires in COVID-19. Using immunoSEQ multiplex PCR, the repertoire was profiled, and TCRdb retains in-frame clones only, with some absent. The sample has 200,000 to 300,000 clones, roughly 82% seen once; the top ten hold 2% to 2.5%. This receptor was taken from a man aged 35 to 55 who had recovered from COVID-19. Sequenced sample: peripheral blood.

The CDR3 sequence is CASSQDWRIGRRGYTF. Here the CDR3 DNA reads TGCGCCAGCAGCCAAGATTGGCGGATCGGGAGAAGGGGCTACACCTTC. The chain is built from TRBV4-1 and TRBJ1-2; D is undetermined. The CDR3 runs 16 residues. CDR1 is MGHRA and CDR2 is YSYEKL in the germline V gene. V lost 0 bases and J 8 bases, leaving 19 bases between the germline ends.